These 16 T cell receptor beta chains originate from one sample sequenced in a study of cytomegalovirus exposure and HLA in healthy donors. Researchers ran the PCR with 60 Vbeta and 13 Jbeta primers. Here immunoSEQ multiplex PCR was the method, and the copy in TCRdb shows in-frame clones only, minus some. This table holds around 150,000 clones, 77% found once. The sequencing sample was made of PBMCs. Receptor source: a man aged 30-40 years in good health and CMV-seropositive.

The DNA for the CDR3 is TGTGCCAGCAGTCCCCGGGACCAGGGGTATCAGCCCCAGCATTTT. It is translated as CASSPRDQGYQPQHF. The gene calls are TRBV27 and TRBJ1-5; perhaps TRBD1 as D (6 bases). Germline V CDR1 and CDR2: MNHEY, SMNVEV (reference sequence). This CDR3 has 15 amino acids. V gave up 5 bases and J gave up 5 bases, with 16 bases separating them.

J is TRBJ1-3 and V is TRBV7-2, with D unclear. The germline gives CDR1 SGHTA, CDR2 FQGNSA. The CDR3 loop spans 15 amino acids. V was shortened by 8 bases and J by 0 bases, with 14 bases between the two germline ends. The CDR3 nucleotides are TGTGCCAGCGCCGCCTCGGGAAGCTCTGGAAACACCATATATTTT. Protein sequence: CASAASGSSGNTIYF.

The CDR3 loop is CASSQMTRGLYNEQFF. The CDR3 DNA reads as TGCGCCAGCAGCCAGATGACCCGGGGACTATACAATGAGCAGTTCTTC. The chain couples TRBV4-1 to TRBJ2-1; 7 bases fit TRBD2. Germline CDR1 MGHRA, CDR2 YSYEKL. V gave up 3 bases and J gave up 4 bases; unmatched junction bases: 9. This CDR3 has 16 residues.

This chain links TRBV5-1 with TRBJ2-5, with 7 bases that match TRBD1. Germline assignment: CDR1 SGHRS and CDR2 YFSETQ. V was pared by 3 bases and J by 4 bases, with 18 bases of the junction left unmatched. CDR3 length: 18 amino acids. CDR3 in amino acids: CASSSPPEAEGAGETQYF. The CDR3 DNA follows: TGCGCCAGCAGCTCCCCGCCGGAGGCCGAGGGGGCAGGAGAGACCCAGTACTTC.

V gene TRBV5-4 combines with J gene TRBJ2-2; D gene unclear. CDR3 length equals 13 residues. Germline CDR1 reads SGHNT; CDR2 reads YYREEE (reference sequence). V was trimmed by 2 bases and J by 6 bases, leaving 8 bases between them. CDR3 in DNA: TGTGCCAGCAGCTTTTTAGAGGCCGGGGAGCTGTTTTTT. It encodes CASSFLEAGELFF.

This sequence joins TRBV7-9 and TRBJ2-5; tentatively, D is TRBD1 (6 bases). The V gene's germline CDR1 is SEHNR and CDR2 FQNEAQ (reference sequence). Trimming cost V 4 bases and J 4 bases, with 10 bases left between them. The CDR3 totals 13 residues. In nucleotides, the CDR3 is TGTGCCAGCAGCTCACAGGGTGGAGAGACCCAGTACTTC. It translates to CASSSQGGETQYF.

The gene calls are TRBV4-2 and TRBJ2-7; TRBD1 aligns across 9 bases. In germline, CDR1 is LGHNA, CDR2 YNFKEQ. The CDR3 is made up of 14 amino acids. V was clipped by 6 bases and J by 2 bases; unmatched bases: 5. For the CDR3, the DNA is TGTGCCAGCAGACCTGGGACAGGGCCCTACGAGCAGTACTTC. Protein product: CASRPGTGPYEQYF.

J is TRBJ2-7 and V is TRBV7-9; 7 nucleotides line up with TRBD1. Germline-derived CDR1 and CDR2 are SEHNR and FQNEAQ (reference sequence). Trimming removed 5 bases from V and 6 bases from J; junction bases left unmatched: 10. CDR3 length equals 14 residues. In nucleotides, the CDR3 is TGTGCCAGCAGCCGGGACAGTGGTTTTGGCGAGCAGTACTTC. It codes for CASSRDSGFGEQYF.

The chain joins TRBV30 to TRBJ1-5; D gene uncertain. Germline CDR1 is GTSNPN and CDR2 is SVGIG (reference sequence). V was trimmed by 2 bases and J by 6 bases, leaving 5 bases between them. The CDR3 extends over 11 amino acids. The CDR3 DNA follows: TGTGCCTGGAGTACCGGTCAGCCCCAGCATTTT. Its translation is CAWSTGQPQHF.

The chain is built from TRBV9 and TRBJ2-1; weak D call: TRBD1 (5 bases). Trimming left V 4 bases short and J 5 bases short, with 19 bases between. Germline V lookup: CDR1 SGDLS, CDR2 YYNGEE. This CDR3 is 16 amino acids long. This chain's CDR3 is CASSPSGAGWNNEQFF. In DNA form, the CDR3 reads TGTGCCAGCAGCCCGAGTGGGGCAGGGTGGAACAATGAGCAGTTCTTC.

The DNA of the CDR3 is TGTGCCATCAGTGAGGCAGGGAATTCACCCCTCCACTTT. The encoded protein is CAISEAGNSPLHF. V and J are TRBV10-3 and TRBJ1-6, with D perhaps matching TRBD1 (5 bases). CDR3 length: 13 residues. Trimming removed 2 bases from V and 7 bases from J, with 6 bases in between. Germline V gene sequence: CDR1 ENHRY, CDR2 SYGVKD.

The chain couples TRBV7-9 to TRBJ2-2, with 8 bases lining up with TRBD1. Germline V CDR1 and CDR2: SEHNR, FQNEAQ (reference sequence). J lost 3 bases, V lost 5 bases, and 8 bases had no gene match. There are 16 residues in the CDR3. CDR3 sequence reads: CASSNDRGGYTGELFF. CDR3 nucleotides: TGTGCCAGCAGCAACGACAGGGGCGGGTACACCGGGGAGCTGTTTTTT.

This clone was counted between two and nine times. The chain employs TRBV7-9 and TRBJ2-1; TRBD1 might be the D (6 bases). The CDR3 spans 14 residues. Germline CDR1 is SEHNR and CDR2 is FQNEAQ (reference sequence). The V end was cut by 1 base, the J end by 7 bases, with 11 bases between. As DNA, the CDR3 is TGTGCCAGCAGCTTAGTCTATAGGGGGAATGAGCAGTTCTTC. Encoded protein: CASSLVYRGNEQFF.

The CDR3 loop reads CASRSGISNQPQHF. DNA for the CDR3: TGTGCCAGCAGGTCGGGAATTAGCAATCAGCCCCAGCATTTT. J is TRBJ1-5 and V is TRBV6-8; D remains ambiguous. Between the trimmed V and J ends, which lost 6 bases and 0 bases, there was a span of 9 bases. Germline V CDR1 and CDR2: MNHGY, SAAAGT. The CDR3 loop spans 14 amino acids.

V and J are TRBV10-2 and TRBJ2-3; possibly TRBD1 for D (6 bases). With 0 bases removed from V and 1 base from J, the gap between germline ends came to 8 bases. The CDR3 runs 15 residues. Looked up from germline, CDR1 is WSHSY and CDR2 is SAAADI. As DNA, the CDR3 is TGCGCCAGCAGTGAGTCGGGGGCGGGCACAGATACGCAGTATTTT. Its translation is CASSESGAGTDTQYF.

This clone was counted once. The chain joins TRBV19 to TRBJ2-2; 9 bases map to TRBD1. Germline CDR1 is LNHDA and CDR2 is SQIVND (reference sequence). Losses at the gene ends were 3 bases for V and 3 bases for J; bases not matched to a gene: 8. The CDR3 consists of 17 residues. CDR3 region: CASSIVQGASDTGELFF. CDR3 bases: TGTGCCAGTAGTATTGTACAGGGGGCGAGCGACACCGGGGAGCTGTTTTTT. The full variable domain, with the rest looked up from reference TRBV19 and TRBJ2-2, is DGGITQSPKYLFRKEGQNVTLSCEQNLNHDAMYWYRQDPGQGLRLIYYSQIVNDFQKGDIAEGYSVSREKKESFPLTVTSAQKNPTAFYLCASSIVQGASDTGELFFGEGSRLTVL.